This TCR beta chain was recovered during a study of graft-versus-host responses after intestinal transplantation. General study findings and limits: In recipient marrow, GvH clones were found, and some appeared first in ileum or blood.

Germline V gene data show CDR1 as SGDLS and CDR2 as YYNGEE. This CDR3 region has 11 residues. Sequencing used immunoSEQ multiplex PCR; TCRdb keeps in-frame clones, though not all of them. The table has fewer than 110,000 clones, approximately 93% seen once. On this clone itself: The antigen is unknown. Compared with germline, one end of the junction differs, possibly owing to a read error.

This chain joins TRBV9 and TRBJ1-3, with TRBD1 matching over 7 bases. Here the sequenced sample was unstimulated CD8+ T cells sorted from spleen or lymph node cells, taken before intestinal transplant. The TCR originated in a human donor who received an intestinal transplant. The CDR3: CASSGDREVDF. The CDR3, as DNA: TGTGCCAGCAGCGGCGACAGGGAGGTTGATTTT.